Sequencing of this T cell receptor (beta chain) was carried out in a study of blood T cell repertoires in COVID-19. The overall study: The study drew acute and convalescent COVID-19 samples from the United States, Italy and Spain. PBMCs, B-cell-depleted T cells, or T cells were the source of the cDNA or gDNA that made up the material.

Seattle enrolled patients during active infection and tracked them longitudinally. The germline CDR1 and CDR2 sequences are MDHEN and SYDVKM. V lost 3 bases and J lost 2; bases outside the gene matches: 7. This CDR3 contains 16 residues. Authors' processing steps: By means of reference gene primer amplification, nucleated cell counts were estimated. Profiled with immunoSEQ multiplex PCR; TCRdb holds only in-frame clones, not every one. That table furnishes V, J and clone size, whereas the DNA furnished D and trimming. This table has 350,000 or so clones, 70% to 90% appearing once. Input material: peripheral blood. This rearrangement joins TRBV28 to TRBJ1-1; 9 nucleotides line up with TRBD1. This clonotype originated in a woman in her twenties or thirties with COVID-19, enrolled during active disease. CDR3 sequence reads: CASSFDVTGGNTEAFF. The CDR3 region has the DNA TGTGCCAGCAGTTTTGACGTGACAGGGGGAAACACTGAAGCTTTCTTT.